This paragraph covers one TCR beta chain sequence. Its antigen is still unknown. Nothing much larger sits one base from this clone, and base qualities are not available. This entry belongs to a study of T cells in narcolepsy (dated by TCRdb to 2016 to 2019). At the level of the whole study: Patients with narcolepsy type 1 or type 2 (NT1, NT2) were enrolled in the study together with healthy control donors. Autoreactive T cells targeting hypocretin neuron self-antigens (hypocretin, TRIB2) were sought in narcolepsy patients, and TCR Vbeta sequencing was used to track clonotypes in blood and CSF.

On the study overall, not on this receptor specifically: No sequences matching autoreactive T cell clones were contained in some blood memory CD4+ repertoires from patients and controls. Patients and controls had comparable numbers of sequenced blood memory CD4+ clonotypes, averaging about 39,494 and 33,354, respectively. According to the report, autoreactive clonotypes were detected serially in the blood of the same patients and of different patients, but not in healthy controls. HCRT-specific and TRIB2-specific autoreactive clonotypes were highlighted in plots that compared CD4+ T cell clonotypes in CSF versus blood from the same patient.

Receptor amplification or capture employed the immunoSEQ multiplex PCR assay. Sourced from immuneACCESS, this table was stored by TCRdb with only in-frame sequences that have V and J called. A share of the clones is absent; for the studies checked, an unresolved V gene accounts for under half, and the remainder has no known explanation. The sample profile shows approximately 30,000 clones; 80% to 90% of them were found once. Under 1.3% of the sample lies in the top ten. For TCR Vbeta sequencing, memory CD4+ T cells were sorted ex vivo from the peripheral blood of narcolepsy patients and healthy controls. This sequence originates from a human donor with narcolepsy. The sample consisted of CD45RA- memory CD4+ T cells from PBMCs. Per the publication, the cell subset or site label means: memory T cells sorted ex vivo from peripheral blood.

CDR3 region: CASRDRPLRGYTF. The sequence in DNA is TGTGCCAGCCGGGACAGACCCTTGCGGGGCTACACCTTC. Rearrangement joined TRBV2 to TRBJ1-2, and TRBD1 aligns with 7 junction nucleotides. The CDR3 holds 13 amino acids from the cysteine to the phenylalanine. Only the CDR3 DNA stays, 39 bases, in frame from base 1. Looking up the germline V gene yields CDR1 SNHLY and CDR2 FYNNEI. V ends up 8 bases short and J 8 bases short, with an unmatched junction base count of 11. Reference TRBV2 and TRBJ1-2 genes cover what lies past the CDR3, so the full variable domain is EPEVTQTPSHQVTQMGQEVILRCVPISNHLYFYWYRQILGQKVEFLVSFYNNEISEKSEIFDDQFSVERPDGSNFTLKIRSTKLEDSAMYFCASRDRPLRGYTFGSGTRLTVV.